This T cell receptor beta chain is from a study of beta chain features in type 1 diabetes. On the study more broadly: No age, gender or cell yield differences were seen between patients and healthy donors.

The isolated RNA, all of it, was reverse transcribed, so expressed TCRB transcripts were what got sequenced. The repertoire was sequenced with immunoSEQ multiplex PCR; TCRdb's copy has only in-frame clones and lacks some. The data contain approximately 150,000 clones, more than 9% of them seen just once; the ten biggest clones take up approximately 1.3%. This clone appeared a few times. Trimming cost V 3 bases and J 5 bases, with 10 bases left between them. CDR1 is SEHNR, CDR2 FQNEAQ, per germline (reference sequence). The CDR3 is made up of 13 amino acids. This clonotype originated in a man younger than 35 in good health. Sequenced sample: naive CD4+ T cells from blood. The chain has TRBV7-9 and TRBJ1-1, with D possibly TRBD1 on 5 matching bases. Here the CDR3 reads CASSLSGLTEAFF. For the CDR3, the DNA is TGTGCCAGCAGCTTGTCGGGACTAACTGAAGCTTTCTTT.